This T cell receptor (beta chain) was identified during a study of identical twins. This clonotype was detected many times. The CDR3 totals 14 residues. V gave up 2 bases and J gave up 1 base, with 5 bases separating them. TCRdb processed the 5' RACE reads anew with MiXCR; each CDR3 protein has one entry. The sample consists of fewer than 800,000 distinct CDR3 sequences, under 8.5% of them appearing once. These data are also associated with another study on yellow fever vaccine responses in identical twins. As that report states: A vaccine T cell response that seemed partly convergent and partly personalized was reported in twins.

The genes are TRBV12-3 or TRBV12-4 and TRBJ2-2, with D perhaps TRBD2 (5 bases). The sequencing sample was made of PBMCs. This TCR was recovered from a woman between 18 and 30 years old in good health. The CDR3 loop reads CASSLTRNTGELFF. The CDR3 bases are TGTGCCAGCAGTTTAACTAGGAACACCGGGGAGCTGTTTTTT.